Listed here are 15 T cell receptor beta chains from one sample, sequenced in a study of cytomegalovirus exposure and HLA in healthy donors. The PCR used 60 Vbeta and 13 Jbeta primers. The repertoire was sequenced with immunoSEQ multiplex PCR; TCRdb's copy has only in-frame clones and lacks some. This table has 150,000 to 200,000 clones, roughly 12% appearing once. The sequencing sample was made of PBMCs. Receptors were obtained from a man between 45 and 60 years old in good health and CMV-seropositive.

This clone was seen only a few times. This sequence joins TRBV25-1 and TRBJ2-6; TRBD1 might be the D (6 bases). Between the trimmed V and J ends, which lost 7 bases and 2 bases, there was a span of 9 bases. Germline-derived CDR1 and CDR2 are MGHDK and SYGVNS. This CDR3 has 14 residues. The CDR3 spells CASIGGTGANVLTF. The CDR3 DNA is TGTGCCAGCATAGGGGGAACTGGGGCCAACGTCCTGACTTTC.

The CDR3 DNA follows: TGTGCCAGCTCACCGGGCAGTTACCAGCCCCAGCATTTT. Protein product: CASSPGSYQPQHF. This chain uses TRBV18 with TRBJ1-5; the D is unclear. Germline V gene lookup returns CDR1 KGHSH and CDR2 LQKENI. The CDR3 spans 13 residues. The V end was cut by 3 bases, the J end by 7 bases, with 10 bases between.

This clone has just a few counts. Relative to the germline gene, one junction end is altered; a read error may explain this. The rearrangement links TRBV5-4 to TRBJ2-5; D is perhaps TRBD2 (6 bases). Germline V gene data show CDR1 as SGHNT and CDR2 as YYREEE (reference sequence). CDR3 length: 15 residues. The CDR3 here is CASTLGRGPQETQYF. The CDR3 bases are TGTGCCAGCACCTTGGGGCGGGGTCCCCAAGAGACCCAGTACTTC.

The chain has TRBV7-2 and TRBJ1-5; weak D call: TRBD1 (6 bases). This CDR3 comprises 14 residues. The V gene's germline CDR1 is SGHTA and CDR2 FQGNSA. Trimming removed 5 bases at V and 4 bases at J, with 12 bases between. CDR3 bases: TGTGCCAGCAGCACTACTCAGGGGAATCAGCCCCAGCATTTT. This translates into CASSTTQGNQPQHF.

V gene TRBV10-1 combines with J gene TRBJ1-2, with D tentatively TRBD1 (6 bases). The CDR3 loop spans 13 amino acids. The germline CDR1 and CDR2 sequences are WNHNN and SYGVQD (reference sequence). V gave up 5 bases and J gave up 8 bases, with 15 bases separating them. Here the CDR3 reads CASSPGGASGYTF. The CDR3 region has the DNA TGCGCCAGCAGTCCCGGGGGGGCATCAGGCTACACCTTC.

The chain links TRBV6-5 to TRBJ2-1; 7 bases map to TRBD1. Germline V CDR1 and CDR2: MNHEY, SVGAGI. The V gene end was trimmed by 1 base and the J gene end by 10 bases; junction bases not matched to a gene: 4. The CDR3 spans 13 residues. The CDR3 loop reads CASSYFPRGEQFF. The CDR3 nucleotides are TGTGCCAGCAGTTACTTCCCCAGGGGGGAGCAGTTCTTC.

This chain's CDR3 is CASGLRGRQETQYF. For the CDR3, the DNA is TGTGCTAGTGGTTTAAGGGGCCGTCAAGAGACCCAGTACTTC. This chain joins TRBV12-5 and TRBJ2-5; D may be TRBD1 (5 bases). Trimming stripped 3 bases from V and 2 bases from J, with 10 bases between. This CDR3 is built from 14 residues. Germline V gives CDR1 LGHNT, CDR2 FRNRAP.

This clone was observed a few times. The genes are TRBV6-4 and TRBJ2-2; D not certain. The CDR3 is made up of 13 amino acids. The V gene's germline CDR1 is MRHNA and CDR2 SNTAGT. V was pared by 6 bases and J by 4 bases, with 9 bases between. CDR3 sequence: CASRPDSTGELFF. The CDR3, as DNA: TGTGCCAGCAGACCCGACTCCACCGGGGAGCTGTTTTTT.

This clone was picked up a small number of times. This chain joins TRBV27 and TRBJ2-2; no definite D call. Germline CDR1 MNHEY, CDR2 SMNVEV (reference sequence). With 4 bases removed from V and 3 bases from J, the gap between germline ends came to 9 bases. The CDR3 totals 14 residues. The CDR3 DNA sequence: TGTGCCAGCAGTTCCTCGTATTACACCGGGGAGCTGTTTTTT. This codes for CASSSSYYTGELFF.

This clone turned up a few times. The V and J genes are TRBV21-1 and TRBJ2-5; the table's D call, TRBD2, was not checked against the DNA. TRBV21-1 is designated a pseudogene. The CDR3 runs 15 residues. The CDR3 coding sequence is TGTGCCAGCAGCAACTCGGGGGGGTTGCTGGAGACCCAGTACTTC. Translation gives CASSNSGGLLETQYF.

This clone was seen a handful of times. The genes are TRBV6-1 and TRBJ1-3, with D possibly matching TRBD1 (5 bases). The germline V gene has CDR1 MNHNS and CDR2 SASEGT. Trimming left V 4 bases short and J 3 bases short, with 10 bases between. There are 14 residues in the CDR3. The CDR3 protein is CASSGRTFGNTIYF. The CDR3 coding sequence is TGTGCCAGCAGTGGCAGGACATTTGGAAACACCATATATTTT.

V gene TRBV6-4 combines with J gene TRBJ2-2; 9 bases are a match to TRBD1. This CDR3 comprises 14 residues. The J segment lost 6 bases and the V segment lost 3 bases, leaving 2 bases of the junction unmatched. CDR1 is MRHNA and CDR2 is SNTAGT in the germline V gene. The DNA for the CDR3 is TGTGCCAGCAGTGAGGGACAGGGTCCCGGGGAGCTGTTTTTT. Translated: CASSEGQGPGELFF.

There are a few counts of this clone. The gene calls are TRBV7-3 and TRBJ1-1; TRBD1 is a possible D gene (6 bases). Germline loops: CDR1 SGHTA, CDR2 FQGTGA. The CDR3 covers 15 residues. V was shortened by 5 bases and J by 0 bases, with 13 bases between the two germline ends. The CDR3 DNA sequence: TGTGCCAGCAGCCATCGAGGGGGAGTGAACACTGAAGCTTTCTTT. This sequence encodes CASSHRGGVNTEAFF.

The V and J genes are TRBV5-5 and TRBJ1-1; D is ambiguous. CDR3 length: 14 residues. V lost 2 bases and J lost 1, with 9 bases in between. Germline loops: CDR1 SGHKS, CDR2 YYEKEE (reference sequence). The CDR3 here is CASSFLEGNTEAFF. CDR3 in DNA: TGTGCCAGCAGCTTCTTGGAGGGGAACACTGAAGCTTTCTTT.

This clone appeared a few times. CDR3 residues: CASSLEARQGAGEQFF. The CDR3 nucleotides are TGCGCCAGCAGCTTGGAGGCCCGGCAGGGGGCAGGAGAGCAGTTCTTC. The rearrangement links TRBV5-1 to TRBJ2-1, with 8 bases identical to TRBD1. This CDR3 region has 16 residues. V was pared by 0 bases and J by 10 bases, with 12 bases of the junction left unmatched. The germline CDR1 and CDR2 sequences are SGHRS and YFSETQ.